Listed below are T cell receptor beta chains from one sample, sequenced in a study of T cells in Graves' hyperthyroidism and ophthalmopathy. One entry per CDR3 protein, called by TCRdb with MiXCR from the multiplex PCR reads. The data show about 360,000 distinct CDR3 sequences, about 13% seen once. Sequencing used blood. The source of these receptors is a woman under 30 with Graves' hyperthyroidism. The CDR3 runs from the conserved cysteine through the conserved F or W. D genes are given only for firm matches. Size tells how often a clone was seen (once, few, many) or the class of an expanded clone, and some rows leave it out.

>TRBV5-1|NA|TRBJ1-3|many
CASSRGNTIYF
TGCGCCAGCAGCCGCGGAAACACCATATATTTT
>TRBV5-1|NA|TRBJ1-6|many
CASSLAGGYGNSPLHF
TGCGCCAGCAGCTTGGCCGGGGGGTACGGGAATTCACCCCTCCACTTT
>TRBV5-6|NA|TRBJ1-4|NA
CASSLMGANEKLFF
TGTGCCAGCAGCTTGATGGGGGCTAATGAAAAACTGTTTTTT
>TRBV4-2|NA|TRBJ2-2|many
CASSQERGLDTGELFF
TGTGCCAGCAGCCAAGAAAGGGGGTTAGATACCGGGGAGCTGTTTTTT
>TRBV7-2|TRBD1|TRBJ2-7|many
CASSSNYGTVYEQYF
TGTGCCAGCAGCTCTAATTACGGGACAGTCTACGAGCAGTACTTC
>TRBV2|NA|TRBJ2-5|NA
CASNRDNQETRYF
TGTGCCAGCAATAGGGACAATCAAGAGACCCGGTACTTC
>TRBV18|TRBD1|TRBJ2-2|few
CASSLDRGKAGELFF
TGTGCCAGCTCACTGGACAGGGGAAAGGCCGGGGAGCTGTTTTTT
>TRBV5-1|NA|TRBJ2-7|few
CASSLEMGSYEQYF
TGCGCCAGCAGCTTGGAGATGGGAAGCTACGAGCAGTACTTC
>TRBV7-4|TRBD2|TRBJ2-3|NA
CASSSQRGSFVDTQYF
TGTGCCAGCAGCTCCCAGCGGGGGAGCTTCGTGGATACGCAGTATTTT
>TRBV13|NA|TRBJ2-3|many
CASSLSLTSTDTQYF
TGTGCCAGCAGCCTGTCCCTGACTAGCACAGATACGCAGTATTTT
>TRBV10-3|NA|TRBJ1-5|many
CAISGQGPNQPQHF
TGTGCCATCAGTGGTCAGGGACCTAATCAGCCCCAGCATTTT
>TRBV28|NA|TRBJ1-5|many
CASSLPGSNRPQHF
TGTGCCAGCAGTTTACCGGGTAGTAATCGGCCCCAGCATTTT
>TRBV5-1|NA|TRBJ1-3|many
CASSLEGIASSGNTIYF
TGCGCCAGCAGCTTGGAGGGGATTGCTAGCTCTGGAAACACCATATATTTT
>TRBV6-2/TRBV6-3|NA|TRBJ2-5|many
CASSYAQTQYF
TGTGCCAGCAGTTACGCCCAGACCCAGTACTTC
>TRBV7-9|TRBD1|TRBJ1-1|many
CASSLDTGVNTEAFF
TGTGCCAGCAGCTTAGATACAGGGGTCAACACTGAAGCTTTCTTT
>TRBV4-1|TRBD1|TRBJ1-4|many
CASSKDRRNEKLFF
TGCGCCAGCAGCAAGGACAGGAGGAATGAAAAACTGTTTTTT
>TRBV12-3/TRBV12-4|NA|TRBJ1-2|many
CASTPNTVNYGYTF
TGTGCCAGCACCCCGAACACAGTTAACTATGGCTACACCTTC
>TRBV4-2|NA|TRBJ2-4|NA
CASSQGWVGRTVAKNIQCF
TGTGCCAGCAGCCAAGGTTGGGTGGGTAGAACAGTAGCCAAAAACATTCAGTGCTTC
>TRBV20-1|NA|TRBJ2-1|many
CSAHIWGYSYNEQFF
TGCAGTGCCCACATTTGGGGGTACTCCTACAATGAGCAGTTCTTC
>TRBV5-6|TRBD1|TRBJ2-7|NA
CASSSGTGAQYF
TGTGCCAGCAGCTCCGGGACAGGGGCGCAGTACTTC
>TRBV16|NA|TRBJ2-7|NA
CASSQFWRYEQYF
TGTGCCAGCAGCCAATTTTGGAGATACGAGCAGTACTTC
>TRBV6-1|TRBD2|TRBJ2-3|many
CASSEWASGSTDTQYF
TGTGCCAGCAGTGAATGGGCTAGCGGTAGCACAGATACGCAGTATTTT
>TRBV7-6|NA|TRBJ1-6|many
CASSLKENSPLHF
TGTGCCAGCAGCTTAAAGGAGAATTCACCCCTCCACTTT
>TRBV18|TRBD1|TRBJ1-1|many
CASSPQGGLNTEAFF
TGTGCCAGCTCACCTCAGGGGGGGCTAAACACTGAAGCTTTCTTT
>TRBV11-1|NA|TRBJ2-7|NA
CASSFQPTYEQYF
TGTGCCAGCAGCTTCCAGCCCACCTACGAGCAGTACTTC
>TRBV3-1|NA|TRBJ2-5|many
CASSQRVRDSETQYF
TGTGCCAGCAGCCAGCGCGTGAGGGATTCAGAGACCCAGTACTTC
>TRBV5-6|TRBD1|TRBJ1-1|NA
CASSFTGAWTEAFF
TGTGCCAGCAGCTTCACAGGGGCGTGGACTGAAGCTTTCTTT
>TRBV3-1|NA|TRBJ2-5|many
CASSQAGWSQETQYF
TGTGCCAGCAGCCAAGCGGGGTGGAGCCAAGAGACCCAGTACTTC
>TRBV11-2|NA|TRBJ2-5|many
CASSLDFGSQETQYF
TGTGCCAGCAGCTTAGACTTCGGAAGTCAAGAGACCCAGTACTTC
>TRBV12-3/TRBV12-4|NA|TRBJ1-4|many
CASSFGGLGASNKLFF
TGTGCCAGCAGTTTTGGGGGATTGGGGGCCTCCAACAAACTGTTTTTT
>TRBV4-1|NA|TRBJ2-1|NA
CASARLNEQFF
TGCGCCAGCGCCCGACTCAATGAGCAGTTCTTC
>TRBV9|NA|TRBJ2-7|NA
CASSETPGNLSYEQYF
TGTGCCAGCAGCGAAACCCCGGGAAATTTGTCCTACGAGCAGTACTTC
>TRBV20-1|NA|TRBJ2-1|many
CSAWTQRGYNEQFF
TGCAGTGCGTGGACTCAACGGGGATACAATGAGCAGTTCTTC
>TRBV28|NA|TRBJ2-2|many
CASSYPGELFF
TGTGCCAGCAGTTACCCCGGGGAGCTGTTTTTT
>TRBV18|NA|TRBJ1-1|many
CASSPVGLDTEAFF
TGTGCCAGCTCACCTGTGGGTTTGGACACTGAAGCTTTCTTT
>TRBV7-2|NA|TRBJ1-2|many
CASSLVTTNYGYTF
TGTGCCAGCAGCTTAGTAACGACGAACTATGGCTACACCTTC
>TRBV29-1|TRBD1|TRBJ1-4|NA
CSVAQGDKLFF
TGCAGCGTGGCCCAGGGGGATAAACTGTTTTTT
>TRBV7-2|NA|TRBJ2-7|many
CASSLGGTPAEQYF
TGTGCCAGCAGCTTAGGCGGGACTCCGGCCGAGCAGTACTTC
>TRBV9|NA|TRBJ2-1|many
CASSVGAEAEQFF
TGTGCCAGCAGCGTAGGGGCCGAGGCTGAGCAGTTCTTC
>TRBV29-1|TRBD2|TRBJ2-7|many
CSVVGLAGGHVDEQYF
TGCAGCGTTGTGGGACTAGCGGGAGGCCACGTCGACGAGCAGTACTTC
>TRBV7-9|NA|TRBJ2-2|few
CASNFRPNTGELFF
TGTGCCAGCAACTTCAGACCTAACACCGGGGAGCTGTTTTTT
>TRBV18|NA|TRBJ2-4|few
CASSRGARQDKNIQYF
TGTGCCAGCTCTCGCGGGGCGCGCCAGGACAAAAACATTCAGTACTTC